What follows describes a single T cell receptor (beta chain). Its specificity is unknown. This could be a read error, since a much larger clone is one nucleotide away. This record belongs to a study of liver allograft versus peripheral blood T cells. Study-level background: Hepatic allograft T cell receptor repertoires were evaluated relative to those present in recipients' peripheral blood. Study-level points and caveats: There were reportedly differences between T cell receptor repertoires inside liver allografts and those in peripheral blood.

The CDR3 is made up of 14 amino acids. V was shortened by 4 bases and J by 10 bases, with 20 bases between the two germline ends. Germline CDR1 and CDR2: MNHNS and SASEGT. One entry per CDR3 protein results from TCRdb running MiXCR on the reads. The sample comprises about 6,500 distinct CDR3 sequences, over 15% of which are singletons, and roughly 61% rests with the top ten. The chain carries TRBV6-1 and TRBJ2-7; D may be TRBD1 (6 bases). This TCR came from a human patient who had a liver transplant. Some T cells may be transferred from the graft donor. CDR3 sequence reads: CASSAKDRSLDQYF. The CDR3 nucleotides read TGTGCCAGCAGTGCTAAGGACAGAAGCCTCGATCAGTACTTC.